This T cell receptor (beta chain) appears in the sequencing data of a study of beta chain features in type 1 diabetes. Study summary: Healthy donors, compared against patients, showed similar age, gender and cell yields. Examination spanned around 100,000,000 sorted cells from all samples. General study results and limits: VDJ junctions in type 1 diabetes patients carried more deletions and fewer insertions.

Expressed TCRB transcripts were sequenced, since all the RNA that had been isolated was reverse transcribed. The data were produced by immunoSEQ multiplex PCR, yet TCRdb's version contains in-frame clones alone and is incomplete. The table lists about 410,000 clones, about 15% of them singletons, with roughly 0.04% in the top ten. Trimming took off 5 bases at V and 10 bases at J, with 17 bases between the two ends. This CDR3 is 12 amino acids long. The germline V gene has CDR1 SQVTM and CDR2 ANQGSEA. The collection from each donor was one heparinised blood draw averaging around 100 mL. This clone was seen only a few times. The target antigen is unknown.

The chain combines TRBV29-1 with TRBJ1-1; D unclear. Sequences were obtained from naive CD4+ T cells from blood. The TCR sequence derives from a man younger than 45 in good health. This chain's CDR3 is CSVPRLDGGAFF. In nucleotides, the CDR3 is TGCAGCGTTCCCCGGCTTGACGGCGGAGCTTTCTTT.